These T cell receptor beta chains were read from a single sample in a study of neurological immune-mediated disorders. TCRdb ran MiXCR on the 5' RACE reads and lists one entry per CDR3 protein. The table records about 33,000 distinct CDR3 sequences, around an eighth of them present only once. Source material: PBMCs. Receptors originate from a woman aged 35 to 49 in good health. Each CDR3 is given with its conserved first and last residue. The D gene is left open where the match is weak. A clone size is listed for some rows: how often the clone was seen (once, few, many), or a class if it is expanded.

d_call clone_size j_call v_call cdr3_nt cdr3_aa
NA many TRBJ1-5 TRBV7-8 TGTGCCAGCAGCTTGGGACCCTTCCAGCCCCAGCATTTT CASSLGPFQPQHF
NA many TRBJ2-5 TRBV7-6 TGTGCCAGCAGGGCCGGGTCCCCTAGGGAGACCCAGTACTTC CASRAGSPRETQYF
NA many TRBJ2-2 TRBV6-1 TGTGCCAGCAGTGAAGCACTTAAAGGACAGCTGAACACCGGGGAGCTGTTTTTT CASSEALKGQLNTGELFF
NA many TRBJ1-3 TRBV4-1 TGCGCCAGCAGCCCGCCCCGGGACTTTGGCGGAAACACCATATATTTT CASSPPRDFGGNTIYF
NA once TRBJ2-1 TRBV20-1 TGCAGTGGGAGTTATTCGTGGGGGTCCATGGACAATGAGCAGTTCTTC CSGSYSWGSMDNEQFF
NA many TRBJ1-6 TRBV7-3 TGTGCCAGCAGCCATGGGGGGAAAAATTCACCCCTCCACTTT CASSHGGKNSPLHF
NA NA TRBJ2-3 TRBV3-1 TGTGCCAGCAGCCAAGCAACCCGCGATACGCAGTATTTT CASSQATRDTQYF
NA many TRBJ1-5 TRBV10-3 TGTGCCATCAGTGCAGGAGGGGATCAGCCCCAGCATTTT CAISAGGDQPQHF
NA many TRBJ1-1 TRBV7-8 TGTGCCAGCAGCTTCGACCCAAACACTGAAGCTTTCTTT CASSFDPNTEAFF
NA NA TRBJ2-5 TRBV5-6 TGTGTCAGCAGCTCAGCTAGGAGGGAACTGGAGACCCAGTACTTC CVSSSARRELETQYF
TRBD1 NA TRBJ2-7 TRBV7-9 TGTGCCAGCAGCTTAGGCTGGACAGGGGGCTACGAGCAGTACTTC CASSLGWTGGYEQYF
NA many TRBJ1-1 TRBV29-1 TGCAGCGTTGAACATGCGAGGGAACCGACTGAAGCTTTCTTT CSVEHAREPTEAFF
TRBD2 NA TRBJ2-5 TRBV7-9 TGTTCCAGCAGCCCTACTAGCGGGACCCAGTACTTC CSSSPTSGTQYF
TRBD1 many TRBJ2-1 TRBV5-1 TGCGCCAGCGGACAGGGGATATACAATGAGCAGTTCTTC CASGQGIYNEQFF
NA medium-sized TRBJ2-3 TRBV7-8 TGTGCCAGCAGCTTAATCAACACAGATACGCAGTATTTT CASSLINTDTQYF
NA medium-sized TRBJ1-2 TRBV12-3/TRBV12-4 TGTGCCAGCAGCCCAGAGGGGATCCATGGCTACACCTTC CASSPEGIHGYTF
NA few TRBJ2-2 TRBV19 TGTGCCAGTAGATGGGCAGGTAACACCGGGGAGCTGTTTTTT CASRWAGNTGELFF